This TCR beta chain was sequenced in a study of breast tumors, draining lymph nodes, adjacent tissues. TCRdb analysed the multiplex PCR reads with MiXCR anew, one entry per CDR3 protein. The sample includes about 110,000 distinct CDR3 sequences, approximately 28% of them seen just once. This clonotype was recorded at least ten times. Samples came from axillary lymph nodes draining the breast cancer. The CDR3 is 14 amino acids. The V gene's germline CDR1 is SGHDT and CDR2 YYEEEE. The V segment lost 4 bases and the J segment 5 bases; nucleotides outside the gene matches: 8. The J gene is TRBJ1-2, the V gene TRBV5-6, with TRBD1 matching over 7 bases. This sequence was found in a female donor with breast cancer. Some clones in this sample may be carry-over from other donors' samples. Sequencing input: axillary lymph node tissue. The CDR3 region has the DNA TGTGCCAGCAGCCCACCGGGACAGAAATATGGCTACACCTTC. Translated, it gives CASSPPGQKYGYTF. Drawing the rest from reference TRBV5-6 and TRBJ1-2, the complete variable domain is DAGVTQSPTHLIKTRGQQVTLRCSPKSGHDTVSWYQQALGQGPQFIFQYYEEEERQRGNFPDRFSGHQFPNYSSELNVNALLLGDSALYLCASSPPGQKYGYTFGSGTRLTVV.